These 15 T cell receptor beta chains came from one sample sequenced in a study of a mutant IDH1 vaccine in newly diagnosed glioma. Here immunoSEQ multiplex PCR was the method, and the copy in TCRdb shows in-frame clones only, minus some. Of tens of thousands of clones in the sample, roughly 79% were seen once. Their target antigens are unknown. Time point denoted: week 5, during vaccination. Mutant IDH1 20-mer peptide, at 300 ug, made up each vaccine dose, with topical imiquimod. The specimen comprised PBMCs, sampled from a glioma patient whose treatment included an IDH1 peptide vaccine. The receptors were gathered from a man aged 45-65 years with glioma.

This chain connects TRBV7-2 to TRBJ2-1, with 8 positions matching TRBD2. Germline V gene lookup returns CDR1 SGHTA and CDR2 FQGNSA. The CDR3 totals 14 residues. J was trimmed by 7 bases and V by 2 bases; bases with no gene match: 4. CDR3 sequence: CASSLRAGVNEQFF. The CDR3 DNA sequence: TGTGCCAGCAGCTTAAGAGCGGGAGTGAATGAGCAGTTCTTC.

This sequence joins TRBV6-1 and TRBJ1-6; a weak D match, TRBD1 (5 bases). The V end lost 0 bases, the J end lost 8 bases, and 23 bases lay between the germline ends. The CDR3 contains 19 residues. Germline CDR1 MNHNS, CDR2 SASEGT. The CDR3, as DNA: TGTGCCAGCAGTGAAGCGGGACCTTTCTCCCGACGGTCGTATTCACCCCTCCACTTT. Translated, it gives CASSEAGPFSRRSYSPLHF.

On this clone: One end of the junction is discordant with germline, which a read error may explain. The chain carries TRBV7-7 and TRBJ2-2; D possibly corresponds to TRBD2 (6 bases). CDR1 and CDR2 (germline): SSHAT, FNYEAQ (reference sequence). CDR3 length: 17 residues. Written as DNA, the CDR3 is TGTGCTAGCAGCTTAGAAGTGGGAGGATTCGGCACCGGGGAGCTGTTTTTT. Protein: CASSLEVGGFGTGELFF.

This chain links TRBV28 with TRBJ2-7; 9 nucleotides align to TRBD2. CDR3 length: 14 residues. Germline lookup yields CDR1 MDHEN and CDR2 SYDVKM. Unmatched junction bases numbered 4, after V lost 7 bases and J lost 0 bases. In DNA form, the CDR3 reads TGTGCCAGCACCAATAGCGGGAGCTCCTACGAGCAGTACTTC. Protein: CASTNSGSSYEQYF.

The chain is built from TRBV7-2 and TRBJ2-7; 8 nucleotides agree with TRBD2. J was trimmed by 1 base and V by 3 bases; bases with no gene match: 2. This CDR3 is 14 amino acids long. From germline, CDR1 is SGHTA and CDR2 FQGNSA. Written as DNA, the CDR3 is TGTGCCAGCAGCTTCGGGACTAGATCCTACGAGCAGTACTTC. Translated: CASSFGTRSYEQYF.

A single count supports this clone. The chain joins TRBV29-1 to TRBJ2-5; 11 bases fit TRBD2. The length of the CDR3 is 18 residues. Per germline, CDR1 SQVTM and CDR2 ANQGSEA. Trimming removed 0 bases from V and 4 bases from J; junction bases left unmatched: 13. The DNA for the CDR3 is TGCAGCGTTGAAGATTGGGGTAGCGGGGGGGCCGGGGCAGAGACCCAGTACTTC. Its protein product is CSVEDWGSGGAGAETQYF.

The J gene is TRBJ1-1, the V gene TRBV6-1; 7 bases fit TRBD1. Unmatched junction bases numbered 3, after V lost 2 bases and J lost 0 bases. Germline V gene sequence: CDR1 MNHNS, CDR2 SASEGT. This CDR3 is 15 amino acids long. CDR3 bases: TGTGCCAGCAGTGAACAGACAGGGATGAACACTGAAGCTTTCTTT. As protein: CASSEQTGMNTEAFF.

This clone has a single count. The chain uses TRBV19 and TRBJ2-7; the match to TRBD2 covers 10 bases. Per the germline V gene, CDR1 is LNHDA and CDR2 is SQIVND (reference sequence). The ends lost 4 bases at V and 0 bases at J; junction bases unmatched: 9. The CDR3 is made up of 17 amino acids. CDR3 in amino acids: CASSTPRTSGNSYEQYF. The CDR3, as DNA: TGTGCCAGTAGTACACCCAGAACTAGCGGGAACTCCTACGAGCAGTACTTC.

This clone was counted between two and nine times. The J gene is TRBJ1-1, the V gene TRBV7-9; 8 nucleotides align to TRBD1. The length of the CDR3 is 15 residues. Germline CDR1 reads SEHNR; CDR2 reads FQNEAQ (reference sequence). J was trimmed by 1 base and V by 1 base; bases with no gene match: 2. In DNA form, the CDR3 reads TGTGCCAGCAGCTTAGTCGGACAGGGGAACACTGAAGCTTTCTTT. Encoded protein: CASSLVGQGNTEAFF.

The CDR3 DNA sequence: TGCAGCGCAAGACAGGGCACAGATACGCAGTATTTT. This encodes CSARQGTDTQYF. The V call is TRBV29-1, the J call TRBJ2-3; possibly TRBD1 for D (6 bases). This CDR3 spans 12 amino acids. CDR1 is SQVTM, CDR2 ANQGSEA, per germline. V gave up 7 bases and J gave up 1 base, with 9 bases separating them.

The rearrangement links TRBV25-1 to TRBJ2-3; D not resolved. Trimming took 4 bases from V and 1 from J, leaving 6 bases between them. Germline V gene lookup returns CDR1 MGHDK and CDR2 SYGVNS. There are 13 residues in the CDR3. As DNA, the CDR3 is TGTGCCAGCAGTGTGACGGGCACAGATACGCAGTATTTT. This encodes CASSVTGTDTQYF.

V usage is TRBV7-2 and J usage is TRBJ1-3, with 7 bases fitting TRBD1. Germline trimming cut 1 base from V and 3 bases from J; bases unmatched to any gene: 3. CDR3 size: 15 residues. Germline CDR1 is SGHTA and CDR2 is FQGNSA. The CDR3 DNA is TGTGCCAGCAGCTTAGAGACAGGGAATGGAAACACCATATATTTT. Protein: CASSLETGNGNTIYF.

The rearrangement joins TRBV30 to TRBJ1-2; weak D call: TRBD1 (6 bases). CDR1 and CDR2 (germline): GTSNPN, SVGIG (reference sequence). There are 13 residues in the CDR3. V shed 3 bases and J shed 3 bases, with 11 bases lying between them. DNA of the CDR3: TGTGCCTGGAGAGGGGGAGTGGACTATGGCTACACCTTC. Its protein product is CAWRGGVDYGYTF.

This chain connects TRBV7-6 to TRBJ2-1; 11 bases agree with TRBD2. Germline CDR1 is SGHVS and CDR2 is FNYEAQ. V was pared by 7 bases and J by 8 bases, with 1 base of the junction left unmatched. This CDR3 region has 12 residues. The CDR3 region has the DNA TGTGCCAGCAAGGGACTAGCGGATGAGCAGTTCTTC. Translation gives CASKGLADEQFF.

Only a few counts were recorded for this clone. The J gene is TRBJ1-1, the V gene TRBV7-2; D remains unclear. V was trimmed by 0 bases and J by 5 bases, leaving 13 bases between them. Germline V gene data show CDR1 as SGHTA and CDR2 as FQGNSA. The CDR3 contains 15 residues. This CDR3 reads CASSLADGRITEAFF. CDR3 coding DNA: TGTGCCAGCAGCTTAGCGGACGGTAGGATTACTGAAGCTTTCTTT.